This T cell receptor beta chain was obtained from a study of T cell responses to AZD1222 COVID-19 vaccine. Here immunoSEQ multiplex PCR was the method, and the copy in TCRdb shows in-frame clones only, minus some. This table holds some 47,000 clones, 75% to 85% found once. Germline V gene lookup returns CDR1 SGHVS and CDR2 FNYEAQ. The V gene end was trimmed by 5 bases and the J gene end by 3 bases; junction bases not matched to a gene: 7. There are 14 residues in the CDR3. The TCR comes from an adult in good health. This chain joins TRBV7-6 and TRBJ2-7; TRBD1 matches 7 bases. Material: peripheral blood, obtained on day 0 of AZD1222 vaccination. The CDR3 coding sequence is TGTGCCAGCAGCGATAGGGGGACAGACTACGAGCAGTACTTC. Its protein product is CASSDRGTDYEQYF.